Sequencing of this TCR beta chain was carried out in a study of shared clonotypes between healthy human individuals. Study at large: A couple of women and a few men aged 18 to 49 made up the donors.

Original handling: Filtering was not the same, since immunoSEQ gave junction-only sequences without quality scores. TCRdb's table, derived via immunoSEQ multiplex PCR, lists solely in-frame clones and lacks some. V and J calls and clone size are copied from that table; D and trimming were computed from the DNA. The sample has about 600,000 clones; just under 97% are singletons. CD45RO-negative cells were positively selected for CCR7, leaving out terminally differentiated effector memory CD45RA+ cells. Recent vaccinations or acute infections were absent in the healthy HIV-negative adult donors. Caucasian adults living in Nashville, Tennessee, provided all samples. The specimen was naive CD8+ T cells sorted from blood. The clonotype originates from a woman in her twenties or thirties in good health.

The CDR3 spells CASRPGQGNTGELFF. The CDR3 DNA is TGTGCCAGCAGGCCGGGACAGGGGAACACCGGGGAGCTGTTTTTT. The chain links TRBV6-1 to TRBJ2-2, with 9 bases fitting TRBD1. The CDR3 contains 15 residues. CDR1 and CDR2 (germline): MNHNS, SASEGT. V shed 6 bases and J 1 base; nucleotides not matched to a gene: 3.